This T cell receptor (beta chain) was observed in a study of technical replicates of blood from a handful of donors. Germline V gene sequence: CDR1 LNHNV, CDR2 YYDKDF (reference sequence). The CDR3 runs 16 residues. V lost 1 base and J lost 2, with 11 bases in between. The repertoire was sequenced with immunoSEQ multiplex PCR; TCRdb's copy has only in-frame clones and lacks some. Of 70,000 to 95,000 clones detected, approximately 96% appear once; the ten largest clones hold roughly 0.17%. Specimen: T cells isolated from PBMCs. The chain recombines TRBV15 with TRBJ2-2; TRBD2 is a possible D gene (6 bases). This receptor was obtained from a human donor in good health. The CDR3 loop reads CATSRGRELNTGELFF. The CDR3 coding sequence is TGTGCCACCAGCAGAGGTCGGGAGTTAAACACCGGGGAGCTGTTTTTT. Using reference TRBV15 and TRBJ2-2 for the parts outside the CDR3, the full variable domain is DAMVIQNPRYQVTQFGKPVTLSCSQTLNHNVMYWYQQKSSQAPKLLFHYYDKDFNNEADTPDNFQSRRPNTSFCFLDIRSPGLGDTAMYLCATSRGRELNTGELFFGEGSRLTVL.